These 30 T cell receptor beta chains came from one sample sequenced in a study of blood T cell repertoires in COVID-19. Libraries were prepared by immunoSEQ multiplex PCR; TCRdb keeps only in-frame clonotypes and omits some of them. The data show nearly 65,000 clones, around 80% seen once. Sequencing was done on a sample of peripheral blood. Every receptor here comes from a human donor in a cohort sampled during active COVID-19.

The rearrangement joins TRBV7-2 to TRBJ2-7; 8 bases fit TRBD1. The J segment lost 12 bases and the V segment lost 0 bases, leaving 13 bases of the junction unmatched. Germline V CDR1 and CDR2: SGHTA, FQGNSA. The CDR3 has 15 residues. The CDR3 region is CASSLAQVWDRQSYF. CDR3 coding DNA: TGTGCCAGCAGCTTAGCGCAGGTTTGGGACAGGCAATCGTACTTC.

This clone was observed a single time. The V and J genes are TRBV7-2 and TRBJ2-5; D perhaps matches TRBD1 (6 bases). Trimming pared 5 bases from V and 2 bases from J, leaving 18 bases between. The V gene's germline CDR1 is SGHTA and CDR2 FQGNSA. This CDR3 is 16 amino acids long. The CDR3 sequence: CASSRVRQGKQETQYF. For the CDR3, the DNA is TGTGCCAGCAGCCGGGTTAGGCAGGGGAAGCAAGAGACCCAGTACTTC.

The chain joins TRBV19 to TRBJ2-3; 8 nucleotides align to TRBD2. The CDR3 is 15 amino acids. Germline trimming cut 10 bases from V and 0 bases from J; bases unmatched to any gene: 9. The germline V gene encodes CDR1 LNHDA and CDR2 SQIVND (reference sequence). In DNA form, the CDR3 reads TGTGCCATTCTCCCTAGCGGGCTTAGCACAGATACGCAGTATTTT. Protein: CAILPSGLSTDTQYF.

This sequence joins TRBV4-1 and TRBJ2-7; TRBD1 is a possible D gene (6 bases). Trimming removed 1 base from V and 7 bases from J, with 17 bases in between. Germline V gene data show CDR1 as MGHRA and CDR2 as YSYEKL. The CDR3 extends over 15 amino acids. CDR3 DNA sequence: TGCGCCAGCAGCCAAGGTGACAGGAATGGAGGTGAGCAGTACTTC. Translation: CASSQGDRNGGEQYF.

The chain recombines TRBV11-2 with TRBJ2-7; 8 nucleotides agree with TRBD2. This CDR3 comprises 15 residues. After removal of 2 bases from V and 2 bases from J, the junction contained 5 bases not matched to a gene. CDR1 and CDR2 (germline): SGHAT, FQNNGV. The CDR3 coding sequence is TGTGCCAGCAGCTTAACTGGCGGGAGGACCTACGAGCAGTACTTC. Translating it yields CASSLTGGRTYEQYF.

The genes are TRBV27 and TRBJ2-1, with TRBD1 matching 7 bases. Trimming at V came to 6 bases and at J to 7 bases, leaving 9 bases not matched to a gene. Germline V lookup: CDR1 MNHEY, CDR2 SMNVEV (reference sequence). This CDR3 is 14 amino acids long. DNA of the CDR3: TGTGCCAGCAGCCCGACAGGGTCCCATAATGAGCAGTTCTTC. It codes for CASSPTGSHNEQFF.

The chain couples TRBV6-2 or TRBV6-3 to TRBJ2-5; maybe TRBD1 (5 bases). CDR1 is MNHEY and CDR2 is SVGEGT in the germline V gene. The V gene lost 2 bases and the J gene lost 3 bases, with 13 bases spanning the gap. The CDR3 loop spans 15 amino acids. CDR3 amino acids: CASSYGAGSKETQYF. CDR3 in DNA: TGTGCCAGCAGTTACGGGGCCGGGTCGAAAGAGACCCAGTACTTC.

J is TRBJ2-7 and V is TRBV11-2; perhaps TRBD2 as D (5 bases). Trimming removed 4 bases from V and 6 bases from J, with 13 bases in between. This CDR3 comprises 13 residues. Germline V gene sequence: CDR1 SGHAT, CDR2 FQNNGV. CDR3 bases: TGTGCCAGCAGCTCGGACTCCACCTTCGAGCAGTACTTC. This gives the protein CASSSDSTFEQYF.

The rearrangement links TRBV19 to TRBJ2-1, with TRBD2 matching over 9 bases. In germline, CDR1 is LNHDA, CDR2 SQIVND (reference sequence). CDR3 size: 15 residues. J lost 4 bases, V lost 9 bases, and 10 bases had no gene match. In DNA form, the CDR3 reads TGTGCCAGCAAGGCCGGGACTAGCATTTACAATGAGCAGTTCTTC. Its translation: CASKAGTSIYNEQFF.

This clone is a singleton in its sample. This sequence joins TRBV7-2 and TRBJ2-3; 10 bases map to TRBD2. This CDR3 region has 16 residues. Germline trimming cut 3 bases from V and 7 bases from J; bases unmatched to any gene: 10. From germline, CDR1 is SGHTA and CDR2 FQGNSA. CDR3 sequence (DNA): TGTGCCAGCAGCTTTGTGGAGCGGGGGGGCCTCAATACGCAGTATTTT. Translation: CASSFVERGGLNTQYF.

The chain links TRBV7-9 to TRBJ1-3; TRBD1 aligns across 8 bases. The CDR3 is 14 residues long. The V segment lost 8 bases and the J segment 4 bases; nucleotides outside the gene matches: 7. Germline values: CDR1 SEHNR, CDR2 FQNEAQ (reference sequence). As DNA, the CDR3 is TGTGCCAGCCGACAGGGGAATGTGGGAAACACCATATATTTT. Residues: CASRQGNVGNTIYF.

The chain uses TRBV28 and TRBJ1-5; D unclear. Trimming removed 10 bases from V and 2 bases from J, with 15 bases in between. Germline CDR1 reads MDHEN; CDR2 reads SYDVKM. CDR3 length: 14 amino acids. The CDR3 DNA is TGTGCCACCTCGCGGGCCGGAGGCAATCAGCCCCAGCATTTT. As protein: CATSRAGGNQPQHF.

The V gene is TRBV30, the J gene TRBJ1-2; D is ambiguous. This CDR3 is 12 amino acids long. Trimming took 3 bases from V and 2 from J, leaving 7 bases between them. The germline CDR1 and CDR2 sequences are GTSNPN and SVGIG (reference sequence). The CDR3 region is CAWSQENYGYTF. The CDR3 DNA sequence: TGTGCCTGGAGCCAAGAGAACTATGGCTACACCTTC.

V gene TRBV18 combines with J gene TRBJ2-7; 7 nucleotides align to TRBD1. CDR1 and CDR2 from the germline V gene are KGHSH and LQKENI. Germline trimming cut 4 bases from V and 6 bases from J; bases unmatched to any gene: 9. The CDR3 length is 14 residues. DNA of the CDR3: TGTGCCAGCTCACTCGAGGGGGCGGCCCCCGAGCAGTACTTC. Amino acid sequence: CASSLEGAAPEQYF.

The CDR3 region has the DNA TGTGCCAGCAGCGTAGCTACGGGGGGAAGGGGGGACACTGAAGCTTTCTTT. This sequence encodes CASSVATGGRGDTEAFF. The gene calls are TRBV9 and TRBJ1-1; TRBD1 might be the D (6 bases). V was shortened by 0 bases and J by 3 bases, with 18 bases between the two germline ends. This CDR3 region has 17 residues. Germline V lookup: CDR1 SGDLS, CDR2 YYNGEE.

This chain uses TRBV9 with TRBJ1-3, with D perhaps matching TRBD1 (6 bases). Trimming shortened V by 0 bases and J by 0 bases, and 7 bases separated the two germline ends. This CDR3 contains 15 residues. Germline assignment: CDR1 SGDLS and CDR2 YYNGEE. The DNA of the CDR3 is TGTGCCAGCAGCGTAGGAGGGGGCTCTGGAAACACCATATATTTT. Translation gives CASSVGGGSGNTIYF.

V is TRBV9 and J is TRBJ2-2; weak D call: TRBD1 (6 bases). Deletions cut 4 bases from V and 2 bases from J, with 12 bases between. The CDR3 loop spans 15 amino acids. Germline-derived CDR1 and CDR2 are SGDLS and YYNGEE. The CDR3 DNA is TGTGCCAGCAGCCCCGGGACAATAAACACCGGGGAGCTGTTTTTT. It yields the protein CASSPGTINTGELFF.

The chain has TRBV9 and TRBJ1-1, with 9 bases fitting TRBD1. The CDR3 covers 15 residues. Unmatched junction bases numbered 6, after V lost 2 bases and J lost 4 bases. Germline CDR1 is SGDLS and CDR2 is YYNGEE. As DNA, the CDR3 is TGTGCCAGCAGCGTGGGGACAGGGCGATCCACTGAAGCTTTCTTT. Translating gives CASSVGTGRSTEAFF.

The chain joins TRBV27 to TRBJ1-5; 7 bases align to TRBD1. The J segment lost 3 bases and the V segment lost 4 bases, leaving 9 bases of the junction unmatched. Germline V lookup: CDR1 MNHEY, CDR2 SMNVEV (reference sequence). The CDR3 is 16 amino acids. The CDR3 sequence is CASSSLTGNDNQPQHF. The CDR3 bases are TGTGCCAGCAGTTCTTTGACAGGGAATGACAATCAGCCCCAGCATTTT.

The chain joins TRBV19 to TRBJ1-1, with 10 bases that match TRBD1. The CDR3 spans 17 residues. Germline V gene sequence: CDR1 LNHDA, CDR2 SQIVND (reference sequence). V lost 6 bases, J lost 2 bases, and 12 bases stayed unmatched. The CDR3 coding sequence is TGTGCCAGTAGATACCGGGACAGGGGCTTTGAAAACACTGAAGCTTTCTTT. Translation: CASRYRDRGFENTEAFF.

V usage is TRBV5-4 and J usage is TRBJ2-7, with 9 bases fitting TRBD2. Germline values: CDR1 SGHNT, CDR2 YYREEE (reference sequence). V dropped 9 bases and J dropped 5; count of bases not matched to a gene: 18. The CDR3 runs to 16 residues. This CDR3 is CATHGGWREGQDEQYF. The CDR3 DNA reads as TGTGCCACCCACGGGGGATGGCGGGAGGGCCAAGACGAGCAGTACTTC.

This clone was seen only a few times. Other DNA sequences of this sample code for an identical CDR3. The J gene is TRBJ2-1, the V gene TRBV7-9, with 12 bases lining up with TRBD2. This CDR3 has 17 residues. After removal of 5 bases from V and 7 bases from J, the junction contained 12 bases not matched to a gene. Germline values: CDR1 SEHNR, CDR2 FQNEAQ (reference sequence). The CDR3 here is CASSQGGLAGGKNEQFF. The CDR3 bases are TGTGCCAGCAGCCAGGGAGGTCTAGCGGGGGGGAAAAATGAGCAGTTCTTC.

The chain recombines TRBV12-2 with TRBJ1-2; the table's D call TRBD1 went unverified against the DNA. TRBV12-2 is an annotated pseudogene. There are 15 residues in the CDR3. CDR3 sequence: CASRLAGGQGYGYTF. CDR3 in DNA: TGTGCAAGTCGCTTAGCGGGGGGACAGGGCTATGGCTACACCTTC.

This sequence joins TRBV7-2 and TRBJ1-6; tentative D call: TRBD1 (6 bases). Germline lookup yields CDR1 SGHTA and CDR2 FQGNSA. There are 15 residues in the CDR3. Trimming removed 6 bases from V and 10 bases from J, with 19 bases in between. The CDR3 region has the DNA TGTGCCAGCAGGAAAAGCAAGGGGGATGGCTCACCCCTCCACTTT. Its protein product is CASRKSKGDGSPLHF.

This clone has just a few counts. The chain has TRBV5-6 and TRBJ1-1, with D perhaps matching TRBD1 (6 bases). With 2 bases removed from V and 4 bases from J, the gap between germline ends came to 12 bases. Germline-derived CDR1 and CDR2 are SGHDT and YYEEEE. The CDR3 consists of 14 residues. The CDR3 DNA reads TGTGCCAGCAGCTTCCCCAGGGGTGGCACTGAAGCTTTCTTT. This sequence encodes CASSFPRGGTEAFF.

The sample holds one count of this clone. The CDR3 DNA reads as TGTGCCAGCAGCGTAGGTGGGGGCCAGTCGGATACGCAGTATTTT. Amino acid sequence: CASSVGGGQSDTQYF. The rearrangement joins TRBV9 to TRBJ2-3, with TRBD1 as a possible D gene (6 bases). The ends were cut back, 0 bases at V and 6 bases at J, with 14 bases in the middle. The CDR3 loop spans 15 amino acids. In germline, CDR1 is SGDLS, CDR2 YYNGEE.

CDR3 nucleotide sequence: TGTGCCAGCAGCTTAGCCCAGACACAGGGCTACACCTTC. Its translation is CASSLAQTQGYTF. The chain uses TRBV7-9 and TRBJ1-2; D gene uncertain. Trimming cost V 0 bases and J 8 bases, with 10 bases left between them. Germline CDR1 is SEHNR and CDR2 is FQNEAQ (reference sequence). The CDR3 loop spans 13 amino acids.

The rearrangement uses TRBV3-1 (or the pseudogene TRBV3-2) and TRBJ2-1; 8 positions agree with TRBD1. The CDR3 runs to 17 residues. Per germline, CDR1 LGHDT and CDR2 YNNKEL (reference sequence). The V segment lost 0 bases and the J segment 7 bases; nucleotides outside the gene matches: 11. The CDR3 loop is CASSQEGGDRGSNEQFF. Here the CDR3 DNA reads TGTGCCAGCAGCCAAGAGGGTGGCGACAGGGGCTCAAATGAGCAGTTCTTC.

This chain uses TRBV10-3 with TRBJ1-5, with TRBD1 matching over 7 bases. Losses at the gene ends were 3 bases for V and 5 bases for J; bases not matched to a gene: 7. CDR3 size: 15 residues. Germline CDR1 ENHRY, CDR2 SYGVKD. CDR3 amino acids: CAISDETGPYQPQHF. The CDR3 region has the DNA TGTGCCATCAGTGATGAGACAGGGCCCTATCAGCCCCAGCATTTT.

This rearrangement joins TRBV27 to TRBJ2-1; possibly TRBD2 for D (5 bases). CDR1 is MNHEY and CDR2 is SMNVEV in the germline V gene (reference sequence). V gave up 1 base and J gave up 0 bases, with 10 bases separating them. CDR3 length: 16 amino acids. The CDR3 spells CASSLYAGGSYNEQFF. As DNA, the CDR3 is TGTGCCAGCAGTTTATATGCTGGAGGCTCCTACAATGAGCAGTTCTTC.